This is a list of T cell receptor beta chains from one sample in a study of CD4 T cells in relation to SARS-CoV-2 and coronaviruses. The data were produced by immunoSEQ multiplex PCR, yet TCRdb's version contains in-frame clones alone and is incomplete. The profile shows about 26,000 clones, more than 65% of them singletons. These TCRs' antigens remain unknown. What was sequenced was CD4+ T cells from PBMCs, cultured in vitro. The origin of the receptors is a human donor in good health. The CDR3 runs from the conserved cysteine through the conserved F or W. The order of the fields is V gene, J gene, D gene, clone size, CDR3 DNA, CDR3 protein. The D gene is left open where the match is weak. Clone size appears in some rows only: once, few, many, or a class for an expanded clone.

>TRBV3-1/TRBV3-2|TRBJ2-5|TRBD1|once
TGTGCCAGCAGCCGCTGGGACAGCCCCCAGGAGACCCAGTACTTC
CASSRWDSPQETQYF
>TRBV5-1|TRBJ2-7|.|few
TGCGCCAGCAAGGATAAGGTAGCTGGGGAGCAGTACTTC
CASKDKVAGEQYF
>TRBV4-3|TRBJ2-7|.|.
TGCGCCAGCAGCCAAGACCACATTTCCTACGAGCAGTACTTC
CASSQDHISYEQYF
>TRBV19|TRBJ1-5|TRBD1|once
TGTGCCAGTAGTGGACAGGGTCCTAATCAGCCCCAGCATTTT
CASSGQGPNQPQHF
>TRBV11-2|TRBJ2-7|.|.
TGTGCCAGCAGCTTAGTCGGATCCTACGAGCAGTACTTC
CASSLVGSYEQYF
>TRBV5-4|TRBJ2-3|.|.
TGTGCCAGCACGAACCAAGATAGGGGGAGTGGGGATACGCAGTATTTT
CASTNQDRGSGDTQYF
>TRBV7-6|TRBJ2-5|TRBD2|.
TGTGCCAGCAGCTTAATAGCGGGGGAAGCAGAGACCCAGTACTTC
CASSLIAGEAETQYF
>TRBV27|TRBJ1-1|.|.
TGTGCCAGCAGTTTGAGAGGGGGGTTTGACACTGAAGCTTTCTTT
CASSLRGGFDTEAFF
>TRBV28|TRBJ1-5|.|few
TGTGCCAGCAGTTTATCGGGGAATAGCAATCAGCCCCAGCATTTT
CASSLSGNSNQPQHF
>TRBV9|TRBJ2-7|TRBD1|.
TGTGCCAGCAGCGTAGTGCGACAGGGGGTGTACGAGCAGTACTTC
CASSVVRQGVYEQYF
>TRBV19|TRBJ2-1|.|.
TGTGCCAGTAGTATATCCCGGATCTACTCCTACAATGAGCAGTTCTTC
CASSISRIYSYNEQFF
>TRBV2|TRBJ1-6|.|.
TGTGCCAGCAGTGAAAGTTATAATTCACCCCTCCACTTT
CASSESYNSPLHF
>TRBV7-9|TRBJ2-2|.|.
TGTGCCAGCAGCTCTCCCCAGCGGATTAACACCGGGGAGCTGTTTTTT
CASSSPQRINTGELFF
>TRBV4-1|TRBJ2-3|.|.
TGCGCCAGCAGTCCGGGGAGAGGAACGGCAGATACGCAGTATTTT
CASSPGRGTADTQYF
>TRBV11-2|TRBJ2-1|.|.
TGTGCCAGCAGCATTACTTACAATGAGCAGTTCTTC
CASSITYNEQFF
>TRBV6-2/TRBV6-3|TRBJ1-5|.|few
TGTGCCAGCAGTCCACAGGGTACTAATCAGCCCCAGCATTTT
CASSPQGTNQPQHF
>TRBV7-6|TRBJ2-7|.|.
TGTGCCAGCAGCCGGCATCCGACCCTCTCCTACGAGCAGTACTTC
CASSRHPTLSYEQYF
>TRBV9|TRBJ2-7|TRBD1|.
TGTGCCAGCAGCCCGGGACAGGGGGCCTACGAGCAGTACTTC
CASSPGQGAYEQYF
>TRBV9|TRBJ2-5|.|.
TGTGCCAGCAGCGTAGATCGGGCGGGGCGGGGTGAGACCCAGTACTTC
CASSVDRAGRGETQYF
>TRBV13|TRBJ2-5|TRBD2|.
TGTGCCAGCAGCCGGGGGGGATACCAAGAGACCCAGTACTTC
CASSRGGYQETQYF
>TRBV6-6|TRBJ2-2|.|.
TGTGCCAGCAGCCACGGGGGGACACAGAACACCGGGGAGCTGTTTTTT
CASSHGGTQNTGELFF
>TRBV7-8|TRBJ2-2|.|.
TGTGCCAGCAGCTCACCTACACTAGGCACCGGGGAGCTGTTTTTT
CASSSPTLGTGELFF
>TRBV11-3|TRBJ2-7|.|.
TGTGCCAGCAGCACAACAGGGTCGGACGAGCAGTACTTC
CASSTTGSDEQYF
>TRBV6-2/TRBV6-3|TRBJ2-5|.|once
TGTGCCAGCAGTTACTCTTACCGGGGGGCAGAGACCCAGTACTTC
CASSYSYRGAETQYF